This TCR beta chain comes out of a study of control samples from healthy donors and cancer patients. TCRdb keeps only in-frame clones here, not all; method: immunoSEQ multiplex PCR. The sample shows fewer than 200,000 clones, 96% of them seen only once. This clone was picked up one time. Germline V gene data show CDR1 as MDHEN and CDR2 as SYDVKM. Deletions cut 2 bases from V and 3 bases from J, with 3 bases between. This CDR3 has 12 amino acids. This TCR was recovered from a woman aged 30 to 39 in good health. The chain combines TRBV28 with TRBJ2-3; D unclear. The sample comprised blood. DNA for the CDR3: TGTGCCAGCAGTTTACTGACAGATACGCAGTATTTT. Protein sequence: CASSLLTDTQYF.